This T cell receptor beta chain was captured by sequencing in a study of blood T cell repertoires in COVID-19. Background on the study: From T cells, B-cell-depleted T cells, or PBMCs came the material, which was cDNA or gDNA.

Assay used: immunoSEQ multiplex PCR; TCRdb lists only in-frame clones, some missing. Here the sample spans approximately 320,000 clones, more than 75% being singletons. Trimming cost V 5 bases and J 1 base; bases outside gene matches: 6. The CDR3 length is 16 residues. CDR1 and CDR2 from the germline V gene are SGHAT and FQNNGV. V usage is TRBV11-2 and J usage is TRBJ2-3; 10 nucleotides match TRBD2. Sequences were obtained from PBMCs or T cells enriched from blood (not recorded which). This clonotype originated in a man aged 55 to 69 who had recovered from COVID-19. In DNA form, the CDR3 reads TGTGCCAGCAGCCCTACTACTAGCGGGGGCACAGATACGCAGTATTTT. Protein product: CASSPTTSGGTDTQYF. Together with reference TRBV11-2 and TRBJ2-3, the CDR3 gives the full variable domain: EAGVAQSPRYKIIEKRQSVAFWCNPISGHATLYWYQQILGQGPKLLIQFQNNGVVDDSQLPKDRFSAERLKGVDSTLKIQPAKLEDSAVYLCASSPTTSGGTDTQYFGPGTRLTVL.